This TCR beta chain came from a study of regulatory dendritic cells for organ transplantation. General study results and limits: Naive T cells showed high diversity, memory cells less, memory CD8+ least.

V was shortened by 4 bases and J by 2 bases, with 10 bases between the two germline ends. In germline, CDR1 is SGDLS, CDR2 YYNGEE. This CDR3 spans 13 amino acids. This table comes from immunoSEQ multiplex PCR, and its TCRdb copy is limited to in-frame clones, with some not included. The data contain tens of thousands of clones, just over 90% of them singletons. For this clone: Its antigen is not known.

This sequence originates from a human donor in good health. Sequenced sample: naive CD8+ T cells from blood. Indicated subset: CD45RA+ naive T cells. The chain couples TRBV9 to TRBJ2-7, with D maybe TRBD2 (6 bases). CDR3 residues: CASSQGGTYEQYF. As DNA, the CDR3 is TGTGCCAGCAGCCAAGGAGGGACCTACGAGCAGTACTTC.